Listed below are T cell receptor beta chains from one sample, sequenced in a study of molecular identifiers for immune sequencing clone quantification. A single record per CDR3 protein comes from TCRdb applying MiXCR to the PCR reads. The repertoire consists of about 640,000 distinct CDR3 sequences, with 20% occurring once and the leading ten covering 0.75% to 0.95%. Sequencing input: naive CD8+ T cells from blood, with Jurkat cell RNA spiked in. These receptor sequences come from a human donor in good health. Some libraries in this study had Jurkat cell RNA spiked in. Each CDR3 is given with its conserved first and last residue. The order of the fields is clone size, V gene, CDR3 length, J gene, D gene, CDR3 DNA, CDR3 protein. The D gene is left open where the match is weak. Only some rows state a clone size, as once, few, many or a class for expanded clones.

clone size: .; V gene: TRBV19; CDR3 length: 17; J gene: TRBJ2-1; D gene: TRBD1; CDR3 DNA: TGTGCCAGTAGTATAGGCTTGGGGACAGGGCCCTACAATGAGCAGTTCTTC; CDR3 protein: CASSIGLGTGPYNEQFF
clone size: .; V gene: TRBV30; CDR3 length: 15; J gene: TRBJ2-3; D gene: TRBD2; CDR3 DNA: TGTGCCTGGACCATCAGCGGGGGATTTTCAGATACGCAGTATTTT; CDR3 protein: CAWTISGGFSDTQYF
clone size: few; V gene: TRBV2; CDR3 length: 15; J gene: TRBJ2-7; D gene: .; CDR3 DNA: TGTGCCAGCAGTGAAGTATTCCGGGCCACCTACGAGCAGTACTTC; CDR3 protein: CASSEVFRATYEQYF
clone size: many; V gene: TRBV13; CDR3 length: 15; J gene: TRBJ1-6; D gene: TRBD1; CDR3 DNA: TGTGCCAGCAGCTCTACGGGACAGGGGGGTTCACCCCTCCACTTT; CDR3 protein: CASSSTGQGGSPLHF
clone size: .; V gene: TRBV11-2; CDR3 length: 19; J gene: TRBJ2-3; D gene: TRBD2; CDR3 DNA: TGTGCCAGCAGTTCACCGAGGGGGCTAGCGGGGGGGCCGACAGATACGCAGTATTTT; CDR3 protein: CASSSPRGLAGGPTDTQYF
clone size: many; V gene: TRBV20-1; CDR3 length: 14; J gene: TRBJ1-1; D gene: TRBD1; CDR3 DNA: TGCAGTGCCACAGGGGTCCAACAGAACACTGAAGCTTTCTTT; CDR3 protein: CSATGVQQNTEAFF
clone size: once; V gene: TRBV5-4; CDR3 length: 19; J gene: TRBJ2-5; D gene: TRBD2; CDR3 DNA: TGTGCCAGCAGCTTGGACAAACCTCGGTTGGGGGAGGGCGAGGAGACCCAGTACTTC; CDR3 protein: CASSLDKPRLGEGEETQYF
clone size: few; V gene: TRBV6-2/TRBV6-3; CDR3 length: 17; J gene: TRBJ2-2; D gene: .; CDR3 DNA: TGTGCCAGCAGTTACTCCGGAACACGACCCTTTTCTGGGGAGCTGTTTTTT; CDR3 protein: CASSYSGTRPFSGELFF
clone size: .; V gene: TRBV6-4; CDR3 length: 18; J gene: TRBJ2-2; D gene: .; CDR3 DNA: TGTGCCAGCAGTGACTCGCATGGCCAGGGGAGGAACACCGGGGAGCTGTTTTTT; CDR3 protein: CASSDSHGQGRNTGELFF
clone size: many; V gene: TRBV3-1; CDR3 length: 20; J gene: TRBJ2-4; D gene: TRBD2; CDR3 DNA: TGTGCCAGCAGCCAAGTTTCTACTAGCGGGGGGTATCGTGGCAAAAACATTCAGTACTTC; CDR3 protein: CASSQVSTSGGYRGKNIQYF
clone size: many; V gene: TRBV4-3; CDR3 length: 16; J gene: TRBJ2-1; D gene: TRBD1; CDR3 DNA: TGCGCCAGCAGCCAAGAACAGAACAGGGGAAAGGATGAGCAGTTCTTC; CDR3 protein: CASSQEQNRGKDEQFF
clone size: few; V gene: TRBV7-9; CDR3 length: 15; J gene: TRBJ1-3; D gene: .; CDR3 DNA: TGTGCCAGCAACCGGACACCCATTGAAGGAAACACCATATATTTT; CDR3 protein: CASNRTPIEGNTIYF
clone size: .; V gene: TRBV27; CDR3 length: 15; J gene: TRBJ1-1; D gene: .; CDR3 DNA: TGTGCCAGCAGTTTACGACCTGACACGAACACTGAAGCTTTCTTT; CDR3 protein: CASSLRPDTNTEAFF
clone size: many; V gene: TRBV11-2; CDR3 length: 13; J gene: TRBJ2-7; D gene: .; CDR3 DNA: TGTGCCAGCAGCATTGGACAGCCCTACGAGCAGTACTTC; CDR3 protein: CASSIGQPYEQYF
clone size: many; V gene: TRBV2; CDR3 length: 15; J gene: TRBJ1-1; D gene: .; CDR3 DNA: TGTGCCAGCAGTAGCTGGGAGGGGATCTACACTGAAGCTTTCTTT; CDR3 protein: CASSSWEGIYTEAFF
clone size: many; V gene: TRBV20-1; CDR3 length: 13; J gene: TRBJ2-4; D gene: .; CDR3 DNA: TGCAGTGCTAGAGCCGAGACAGAAAACATTCAGTACTTC; CDR3 protein: CSARAETENIQYF
clone size: many; V gene: TRBV21-1; CDR3 length: 16; J gene: TRBJ1-1; D gene: .; CDR3 DNA: TGTGCCAGCAGCAAGGACAGGGGCCAACCGGACACTGAAGCTTTCTTT; CDR3 protein: CASSKDRGQPDTEAFF
clone size: .; V gene: TRBV28; CDR3 length: 11; J gene: TRBJ2-1; D gene: .; CDR3 DNA: TGTGCCAGCAGTTTCCGAGTAGAGCAGTTCTTC; CDR3 protein: CASSFRVEQFF
clone size: many; V gene: TRBV27; CDR3 length: 15; J gene: TRBJ1-2; D gene: TRBD1; CDR3 DNA: TGTGCCAGCAGTATAGGGACAGGGACTAACTATGGCTACACCTTC; CDR3 protein: CASSIGTGTNYGYTF
clone size: .; V gene: TRBV12-3/TRBV12-4; CDR3 length: 18; J gene: TRBJ2-3; D gene: TRBD2; CDR3 DNA: TGTGCCGGGGGGGGGGGCTGGGCGGGGGGTTCTATCACAGATACGCAGTATTTT; CDR3 protein: CAGGGGWAGGSITDTQYF
clone size: many; V gene: TRBV4-1; CDR3 length: 17; J gene: TRBJ2-3; D gene: TRBD2; CDR3 DNA: TGCGCCAGCAGCCCATTGACTAGCGGGAGGGTGACAGATACGCAGTATTTT; CDR3 protein: CASSPLTSGRVTDTQYF
clone size: many; V gene: TRBV5-1; CDR3 length: 15; J gene: TRBJ2-5; D gene: .; CDR3 DNA: TGCGCCAGCAGCTTACTGGACTCGATGAGGGAGACCCAGTACTTC; CDR3 protein: CASSLLDSMRETQYF
clone size: .; V gene: TRBV27; CDR3 length: 16; J gene: TRBJ2-5; D gene: TRBD2; CDR3 DNA: TGTGCCAGCAGTCTGACTAGCGGGGGGGCTTTTGAGACCCAGTACTTC; CDR3 protein: CASSLTSGGAFETQYF
clone size: many; V gene: TRBV20-1; CDR3 length: 16; J gene: TRBJ2-7; D gene: TRBD2; CDR3 DNA: TGCAGTGCTAGATCGCTAGCGGGAGTCCCCTCCTACGAGCAGTACTTC; CDR3 protein: CSARSLAGVPSYEQYF
clone size: many; V gene: TRBV30; CDR3 length: 12; J gene: TRBJ2-1; D gene: .; CDR3 DNA: TGTGCCTGGAGTGAACCCTACAATGAGCAGTTCTTC; CDR3 protein: CAWSEPYNEQFF
clone size: many; V gene: TRBV5-6; CDR3 length: 17; J gene: TRBJ2-5; D gene: TRBD2; CDR3 DNA: TGTGCCAGCAGCCGCAGCGGGATACTTACCGGGGGAGAGACCCAGTACTTC; CDR3 protein: CASSRSGILTGGETQYF
clone size: many; V gene: TRBV6-6; CDR3 length: 13; J gene: TRBJ1-1; D gene: .; CDR3 DNA: TGTGCCAGCAGTACCTACAGGGACACTGAAGCTTTCTTT; CDR3 protein: CASSTYRDTEAFF
clone size: .; V gene: TRBV19; CDR3 length: 14; J gene: TRBJ2-7; D gene: .; CDR3 DNA: TGTGCCAGTAGTATGGCAGGAGGATCCTACGAGCAGTACTTC; CDR3 protein: CASSMAGGSYEQYF
clone size: many; V gene: TRBV7-9; CDR3 length: 14; J gene: TRBJ2-5; D gene: .; CDR3 DNA: TGTGCCAGCAGCTTCCTAATGTCCCAAGAGACCCAGTACTTC; CDR3 protein: CASSFLMSQETQYF
clone size: many; V gene: TRBV7-9; CDR3 length: 14; J gene: TRBJ2-3; D gene: .; CDR3 DNA: TGTGCCAGCAGCCTTACTAGGAACACAGATACGCAGTATTTT; CDR3 protein: CASSLTRNTDTQYF
clone size: many; V gene: TRBV6-6; CDR3 length: 13; J gene: TRBJ1-1; D gene: .; CDR3 DNA: TGTGCCAGCAGTTACGCGTGGAACACTGAAGCTTTCTTT; CDR3 protein: CASSYAWNTEAFF
clone size: .; V gene: TRBV27; CDR3 length: 15; J gene: TRBJ2-3; D gene: TRBD2; CDR3 DNA: TGTGCCAGCAGTTTTCTGCTAGCGGGAGGAGGGACGCAGTATTTT; CDR3 protein: CASSFLLAGGGTQYF
clone size: .; V gene: TRBV19; CDR3 length: 14; J gene: TRBJ1-1; D gene: .; CDR3 DNA: TGTGCCAGTAGCCCGACGAGGGACTTTACTGAAGCTTTCTTT; CDR3 protein: CASSPTRDFTEAFF
clone size: many; V gene: TRBV12-3/TRBV12-4; CDR3 length: 15; J gene: TRBJ2-4; D gene: .; CDR3 DNA: TGTGCCAGCAGCTCGCCGGGACTAGCCAAAAACATTCAGTACTTC; CDR3 protein: CASSSPGLAKNIQYF
clone size: .; V gene: TRBV6-2/TRBV6-3; CDR3 length: 19; J gene: TRBJ2-3; D gene: .; CDR3 DNA: TGTGCCAGCAAGATGGACAGGGGACTAGCCCGGGGCCCTGCAGATACGCAGTATTTT; CDR3 protein: CASKMDRGLARGPADTQYF
clone size: .; V gene: TRBV9; CDR3 length: 16; J gene: TRBJ2-7; D gene: TRBD2; CDR3 DNA: TGTGCCAGCAGCCCCTGGACTAGCAGGAGCCTCTACGAGCAGTACTTC; CDR3 protein: CASSPWTSRSLYEQYF
clone size: .; V gene: TRBV7-9; CDR3 length: 18; J gene: TRBJ2-3; D gene: .; CDR3 DNA: TGTGCCAGCAGCTTAGTACGTTTTCGGGGGGCGCGGACAGATACGCAGTATTTT; CDR3 protein: CASSLVRFRGARTDTQYF
clone size: .; V gene: TRBV19; CDR3 length: 11; J gene: TRBJ1-1; D gene: .; CDR3 DNA: TGCCCCTCACTGGGGGAAACTGAAGCTTTCTTT; CDR3 protein: CPSLGETEAFF